Following are 13 T cell receptor beta chains from one sample sequenced in a study of blood T cells in healthy people across ages. The second PCR ran roughly 7 to 12 cycles with a sample-barcoded 5' primer and J-beta primers. TCRdb passed the 5' RACE reads through MiXCR, listing each CDR3 protein once. This sample carries 700,000 to 1,000,000 distinct CDR3 sequences, around 43% of them seen once, and the ten largest clones take approximately 20%. The sequencing sample was made of blood. The receptors derive from a man aged 55-75 years in good health.

The rearrangement joins TRBV20-1 to TRBJ2-5; D possibly matches TRBD1 or TRBD2 (6 bases each). The DNA end favors TRBJ2-7, so the J call may be wrong. In germline, CDR1 is DFQATT, CDR2 SNEGSKA (reference sequence). The CDR3 sequence is 14 residues long. CDR3 coding DNA: TGCAGTGCTACAGGGCTAGGGGGGACCTACGAGCAGTACTTC. This translates into CSATGLGGTYEQYF.

The gene calls are TRBV7-2 and TRBJ2-7; the D gene is possibly TRBD2 (5 bases). TRBJ2-5 explains the end of the DNA better; the J call may be wrong. CDR1 and CDR2 (germline): SGHTA, FQGNSA. This CDR3 region has 13 residues. CDR3 DNA: TGTGCCAGCAGCTTCCTAGCTCAAGAGACCCAGTACTTC. The encoded protein is CASSFLAQETQYF.

Concerning this clonotype: One junction end disagrees with the germline gene, perhaps due to a read error. This chain connects TRBV6-6 to TRBJ1-2; D call uncertain. Germline loops: CDR1 MNHNY, CDR2 SVGAGI (reference sequence). The CDR3 sequence is 13 residues long. For the CDR3, the DNA is TGTGTCAGCAAACCGGGATCTAACTATGGCTACACCTTC. This sequence encodes CVSKPGSNYGYTF.

In DNA, the CDR3 is TGTGCCAGCAGTTCCGGACAGCGTGGTGAAAAACTGTTTTTT. Its translation: CASSSGQRGEKLFF. The chain carries TRBV28 and TRBJ1-4; TRBD1 is a possible D gene (6 bases). Looked up from germline, CDR1 is MDHEN and CDR2 is SYDVKM. Trimming took off 4 bases at V and 7 bases at J, with 13 bases between the two ends. The CDR3 is made up of 14 amino acids. Full variable domain (rest looked up from reference TRBV28 and TRBJ1-4): DVKVTQSSRYLVKRTGEKVFLECVQDMDHENMFWYRQDPGLGLRLIYFSYDVKMKEKGDIPEGYSVSREKKERFSLILESASTNQTSMYLCASSSGQRGEKLFFGSGTQLSVL.

The rearrangement joins TRBV6-4 to TRBJ2-3; 7 bases align to TRBD2. V was pared by 8 bases and J by 2 bases, with 7 bases of the junction left unmatched. Germline lookup yields CDR1 MRHNA and CDR2 SNTAGT. The CDR3 has 14 residues. CDR3: CASATGTNTDTQYF. CDR3 coding DNA: TGTGCCAGCGCTACCGGGACTAACACAGATACGCAGTATTTT.

This clonotype occurred a few times. The rearrangement joins TRBV6-2 or TRBV6-3 to TRBJ2-1, with 8 positions matching TRBD1. CDR3 length: 14 residues. Germline CDR1 MNHEY, CDR2 SVGEGT. The V gene end was trimmed by 7 bases and the J gene end by 9 bases; junction bases not matched to a gene: 11. Here the CDR3 reads CASNDRGSLSEQFF. Here the CDR3 DNA reads TGTGCCAGCAACGACAGGGGCTCGCTTTCTGAGCAGTTCTTC.

The chain couples TRBV6-1 to TRBJ2-1; D assignment may be TRBD1 or TRBD2 (5 bases each). Looked up from germline, CDR1 is MNHNS and CDR2 is SASEGT. The CDR3 is made up of 17 amino acids. Trimming took off 6 bases at V and 2 bases at J, with 20 bases between the two ends. The CDR3 here is CASRRDHIGFAYNEQFF. Here the CDR3 DNA reads TGTGCCAGCAGGAGGGACCACATCGGGTTCGCCTACAATGAGCAGTTCTTC.

The V gene is TRBV27, the J gene TRBJ2-3; no clear D. V lost 7 bases and J lost 2, with 13 bases in between. This CDR3 comprises 14 residues. Looked up from germline, CDR1 is MNHEY and CDR2 is SMNVEV (reference sequence). The chain's CDR3 is CASTPHTLTDTQYF. The DNA for the CDR3 is TGTGCCAGCACCCCTCACACCCTCACAGATACGCAGTATTTT.

The chain employs TRBV7-2 and TRBJ2-3; 8 bases line up with TRBD2. The CDR3 runs to 18 residues. CDR1 SGHTA and CDR2 FQGNSA come from the germline V gene. J was trimmed by 2 bases and V by 2 bases; bases with no gene match: 12. The DNA for the CDR3 is TGTGCCAGCAGCTTATATATGGCGGGAGGAGGAATCACAGATACGCAGTATTTT. As protein: CASSLYMAGGGITDTQYF. Full variable domain (outside the CDR3, taken from reference TRBV7-2 and TRBJ2-3): GAGVSQSPSNKVTEKGKDVELRCDPISGHTALYWYRQSLGQGLEFLIYFQGNSAPDKSGLPSDRFSAERTGGSVSTLTIQRTQQEDSAVYLCASSLYMAGGGITDTQYFGPGTRLTVL.

This clonotype was seen once. A read error may be the cause here, since a much bigger clone is one base away. The gene calls are TRBV27 and TRBJ1-5, with TRBD1 identical over 9 bases. The germline V gene has CDR1 MNHEY and CDR2 SMNVEV (reference sequence). CDR3 length: 16 amino acids. CDR3 nucleotides: TGTGCCAGCAGTCGGGCAGGGACAGGGTACAATCAGTCCCAGCATTTT. Translated: CASSRAGTGYNQSQHF.

The gene calls are TRBV20-1 and TRBJ2-7, with D perhaps TRBD1 or TRBD2 (5 bases each). Trimming took off 6 bases at V and 0 bases at J, with 18 bases between the two ends. Germline CDR1 and CDR2: DFQATT and SNEGSKA (reference sequence). There are 15 residues in the CDR3. CDR3 nucleotides: TGCAGTGCCAACCCCGGGACCGGCAGCTCCTACGAGCAGTACTTC. This codes for CSANPGTGSSYEQYF.

This clonotype was seen once. The germline gene is not matched at one end of the junction; a read error may be the cause. This chain uses TRBV5-1 with TRBJ1-1; D is ambiguous. The CDR3 is 12 residues long. The germline CDR1 and CDR2 sequences are SGHRS and YFSETQ. CDR3 nucleotide sequence: TGCGCCAGCCATTCGGGGAACACGGAAGCTTTCTTT. This codes for CASHSGNTEAFF.

The chain recombines TRBV13 with TRBJ1-1; 9 nucleotides agree with TRBD1. The CDR3 extends over 15 amino acids. The J segment lost 4 bases and the V segment lost 5 bases, leaving 8 bases of the junction unmatched. Per the germline V gene, CDR1 is PRHDT and CDR2 is FYEKMQ (reference sequence). The CDR3 nucleotides are TGTGCCAGCAGCCCACTAGGACAGGGGCCCACTGAAGCTTTCTTT. Amino acids: CASSPLGQGPTEAFF.